Presented here are 30 T cell receptor beta chains from one specimen sequenced in a study of blood T cell repertoires in COVID-19. Repertoires were generated with immunoSEQ multiplex PCR, while TCRdb's copy carries only in-frame clones and drops some. The repertoire holds nearly 350,000 clones, with about 83% as singletons. Sample: peripheral blood. These receptors originate from a young man with active or convalescent COVID-19.

This clone was observed once. This chain joins TRBV27 and TRBJ2-3; 13 bases are shared with TRBD2. Germline values: CDR1 MNHEY, CDR2 SMNVEV (reference sequence). With V trimmed by 3 bases and J by 2 bases, 5 bases remained unmatched. This CDR3 comprises 17 residues. CDR3 DNA sequence: TGTGCCAGCAGTTTCTGGACTAGCGGGGGACCCACAGATACGCAGTATTTT. Translated: CASSFWTSGGPTDTQYF.

The V call is TRBV19, the J call TRBJ2-5; 12 bases are shared with TRBD2. The V gene end was trimmed by 3 bases and the J gene end by 4 bases; junction bases not matched to a gene: 6. The CDR3 is 16 amino acids. CDR1 is LNHDA and CDR2 is SQIVND in the germline V gene (reference sequence). This chain's CDR3 is CASSIFTSGRIETQYF. DNA for the CDR3: TGTGCCAGTAGTATTTTTACTAGCGGGAGGATAGAGACCCAGTACTTC.

The chain employs TRBV7-2 and TRBJ2-7; TRBD1 might be the D (6 bases). The CDR3 covers 13 residues. Germline-derived CDR1 and CDR2 are SGHTA and FQGNSA. V shed 1 base and J shed 6 bases, with 10 bases lying between them. The CDR3 nucleotides read TGTGCCAGCAGCTTAGAGTGGGGGCGCGAGCAGTACTTC. Translating it yields CASSLEWGREQYF.

The gene calls are TRBV11-3 and TRBJ2-3, with 8 bases fitting TRBD1. There are 14 residues in the CDR3. Trimming cost V 6 bases and J 4 bases; bases outside gene matches: 6. The V gene's germline CDR1 is SGHNT and CDR2 YENEEA. This CDR3 is CASSLRQGSDTQYF. CDR3 DNA sequence: TGTGCCAGCAGTTTACGACAGGGGTCAGATACGCAGTATTTT.

The CDR3 loop is CASSLYRDRGLGSPLHF. The CDR3, as DNA: TGTGCCAGCAGCCTATACCGGGACAGGGGCCTCGGTTCACCCCTCCACTTT. The chain carries TRBV11-2 and TRBJ1-6, with 10 bases matching TRBD1. Germline V gene lookup returns CDR1 SGHAT and CDR2 FQNNGV. This CDR3 comprises 17 residues. After removal of 5 bases from V and 9 bases from J, the junction contained 13 bases not matched to a gene.

This clone was seen only once. The chain couples TRBV12-3 or TRBV12-4 to TRBJ2-7; D unclear. The CDR3 sequence is 12 residues long. V was shortened by 2 bases and J by 3 bases, with 5 bases between the two germline ends. In nucleotides, the CDR3 is TGTGCCAGCAGTTTATACGGCTACGAGCAGTACTTC. Its translation: CASSLYGYEQYF.

The chain is built from TRBV24-1 and TRBJ2-1, with D possibly being TRBD1 (6 bases). V was clipped by 4 bases and J by 0 bases, with 9 bases between them. The germline V gene encodes CDR1 KGHDR and CDR2 SFDVKD. This CDR3 comprises 15 residues. CDR3 sequence reads: CATSEGQSSYNEQFF. For the CDR3, the DNA is TGTGCCACCAGTGAAGGACAGAGCTCCTACAATGAGCAGTTCTTC.

This chain joins TRBV11-3 and TRBJ2-3; D not resolved. Trimming took off 0 bases at V and 4 bases at J, with 8 bases between the two ends. Germline CDR1 is SGHNT and CDR2 is YENEEA. CDR3 length: 14 residues. DNA of the CDR3: TGTGCCAGCAGCTTAGACCCTAGAGCAGATACGCAGTATTTT. This sequence encodes CASSLDPRADTQYF.

Turning to this clone: The same CDR3 arises from other DNA sequences in this sample as well. This sequence joins TRBV12-3 or TRBV12-4 and TRBJ2-5; D gene uncertain. Trimming stripped 3 bases from V and 1 base from J, with 6 bases between. The CDR3 runs to 13 residues. The CDR3 is CASSFNSQETQYF. The DNA for the CDR3 is TGTGCCAGCAGTTTTAACAGCCAAGAGACCCAGTACTTC.

This rearrangement joins TRBV24-1 to TRBJ2-7, with D perhaps TRBD1 (7 bases). CDR1 KGHDR and CDR2 SFDVKD come from the germline V gene. The ends were cut back, 3 bases at V and 2 bases at J, with 10 bases in the middle. The length of the CDR3 is 14 residues. The CDR3 sequence: CATSDDREAYEQYF. For the CDR3, the DNA is TGTGCCACCAGTGATGACAGGGAGGCCTACGAGCAGTACTTC.

The chain uses TRBV3-1 (or the pseudogene TRBV3-2) and TRBJ2-3; a possible D gene is TRBD2 (5 bases). This CDR3 contains 13 residues. Germline V gene data show CDR1 as LGHDT and CDR2 as YNNKEL (reference sequence). Trimming took 0 bases from V and 8 from J, leaving 9 bases between them. DNA of the CDR3: TGTGCCAGCAGCCAAGAGCGGGCTGTTACGCAGTATTTT. Its protein is CASSQERAVTQYF.

The chain carries TRBV27 and TRBJ1-2, with 7 bases aligning to TRBD1. With 6 bases clipped from V and 7 bases from J, the junction kept 8 bases outside the gene matches. Germline values: CDR1 MNHEY, CDR2 SMNVEV (reference sequence). There are 13 residues in the CDR3. The CDR3 here is CASRETGSGGYTF. The CDR3 DNA follows: TGTGCCAGCAGGGAGACAGGGTCTGGTGGCTACACCTTC.

The chain links TRBV5-6 to TRBJ2-2; TRBD2 agrees at 7 bases. This CDR3 comprises 16 residues. The V and J ends lost 4 bases and 6 bases, in that order; junction bases with no gene match: 12. CDR1 and CDR2 from the germline V gene are SGHDT and YYEEEE. CDR3 DNA sequence: TGTGCCAGCAGCCCTCCGGGACGGGGGGACCCCGGGGAGCTGTTTTTT. This gives the protein CASSPPGRGDPGELFF.

V is TRBV13 and J is TRBJ2-1; 12 positions agree with TRBD2. Germline trimming cut 4 bases from V and 9 bases from J; bases unmatched to any gene: 10. The CDR3 spans 16 residues. The germline gives CDR1 PRHDT, CDR2 FYEKMQ (reference sequence). The CDR3 reads CASSSSTSGSKSEQFF. The DNA of the CDR3 is TGTGCCAGCAGCTCCTCGACTAGCGGGAGTAAGAGTGAGCAGTTCTTC.

The chain is built from TRBV7-2 and TRBJ1-1, with D hard to call. Germline CDR1 and CDR2: SGHTA and FQGNSA. Trimming pared 5 bases from V and 6 bases from J, leaving 10 bases between. The CDR3 is made up of 12 amino acids. The CDR3, as DNA: TGTGCCAGCAGCACTTACAGCCCTGAAGCTTTCTTT. It specifies CASSTYSPEAFF.

The V gene is TRBV18, the J gene TRBJ2-5; 9 bases are a match to TRBD2. The CDR3 covers 16 residues. Germline V gene data show CDR1 as KGHSH and CDR2 as LQKENI. J lost 2 bases, V lost 1 base, and 5 bases had no gene match. The CDR3 loop reads CASSPLRLAVQETQYF. CDR3 nucleotide sequence: TGTGCCAGCTCACCACTCCGACTAGCGGTTCAAGAGACCCAGTACTTC.

The chain has TRBV6-6 and TRBJ1-1; no clear D gene. CDR1 MNHNY and CDR2 SVGAGI come from the germline V gene (reference sequence). V lost 6 bases and J 7 bases, leaving 6 bases between the germline ends. The CDR3 is 10 residues long. CDR3 sequence reads: CASRGSEAFF. The CDR3 coding sequence is TGTGCCAGCAGGGGGAGTGAAGCTTTCTTT.

The chain joins TRBV7-2 to TRBJ2-3; 11 bases are shared with TRBD2. The CDR3 is 16 amino acids. With V trimmed by 2 bases and J by 4 bases, 5 bases remained unmatched. Germline CDR1 and CDR2: SGHTA and FQGNSA. This CDR3 is CASSLNLAGGADTQYF. In DNA form, the CDR3 reads TGTGCCAGCAGCTTAAATCTAGCGGGAGGCGCAGATACGCAGTATTTT.

The V and J genes are TRBV24-1 and TRBJ1-4; D ambiguous. This CDR3 comprises 13 residues. Trimming left V 7 bases short and J 8 bases short, with 13 bases between. The germline V gene encodes CDR1 KGHDR and CDR2 SFDVKD. CDR3: CATRRRAEEKLFF. The CDR3 DNA is TGTGCCACCAGACGGCGGGCGGAAGAAAAACTGTTTTTT.

This chain uses TRBV11-3 with TRBJ2-7; 7 positions agree with TRBD2. Germline V CDR1 and CDR2: SGHNT, YENEEA. The CDR3 spans 12 residues. V shed 5 bases, J shed 6 bases, and the junction held 4 bases outside the gene matches. CDR3 DNA: TGTGCCAGCAGCCGCGGACTAGGCGAGCAGTACTTC. It specifies CASSRGLGEQYF.

The chain uses TRBV11-1 and TRBJ1-1, with 7 bases that match TRBD1. The CDR3 spans 15 residues. The germline CDR1 and CDR2 sequences are SGHAT and FQDESV (reference sequence). The V segment lost 5 bases and the J segment 1 base; nucleotides outside the gene matches: 7. CDR3 protein: CASSALTGSNTEAFF. The CDR3 bases are TGTGCCAGCAGCGCCTTGACAGGGTCGAACACTGAAGCTTTCTTT.

This chain joins TRBV2 and TRBJ1-1; 7 bases map to TRBD1. V was clipped by 4 bases and J by 0 bases; unmatched bases: 5. This CDR3 is 15 amino acids long. Per germline, CDR1 SNHLY and CDR2 FYNNEI. CDR3 loop: CASSVDRNMNTEAFF. CDR3 sequence (DNA): TGTGCCAGCAGTGTGGACAGGAACATGAACACTGAAGCTTTCTTT. Combining the CDR3 with reference TRBV2 and TRBJ1-1 gives the whole variable domain EPEVTQTPSHQVTQMGQEVILRCVPISNHLYFYWYRQILGQKVEFLVSFYNNEISEKSEIFDDQFSVERPDGSNFTLKIRSTKLEDSAMYFCASSVDRNMNTEAFFGQGTRLTVV.

This sequence joins TRBV24-1 and TRBJ2-2; D may be TRBD2 (6 bases). V shed 3 bases and J shed 7 bases, with 17 bases lying between them. The germline V gene encodes CDR1 KGHDR and CDR2 SFDVKD. The CDR3 totals 16 residues. CDR3 sequence (DNA): TGTGCCACCAGTGATGCCGGCGCTGCGGGGAACGGGGAGCTGTTTTTT. Its translation: CATSDAGAAGNGELFF.

This rearrangement joins TRBV7-2 to TRBJ1-1; maybe TRBD1 (5 bases). CDR3 length equals 14 residues. V was cut by 3 bases and J by 6 bases, with 14 bases left in between. Germline CDR1 SGHTA, CDR2 FQGNSA. CDR3 nucleotide sequence: TGTGCCAGCAGCTTTCAGGGTGTGGGGTCTGAAGCTTTCTTT. This sequence encodes CASSFQGVGSEAFF.

V usage is TRBV19 and J usage is TRBJ1-2, with 7 bases that match TRBD1. The junction had 10 bases not matched to a gene; V was cut back by 4 bases and J by 8 bases. Germline V gives CDR1 LNHDA, CDR2 SQIVND (reference sequence). The CDR3 contains 14 residues. The CDR3 loop is CASSTTGANQGYTF. The CDR3, as DNA: TGTGCCAGTAGTACTACAGGGGCCAATCAAGGCTACACCTTC.

The rearrangement uses TRBV11-3 and TRBJ2-3; 11 nucleotides match TRBD2. This CDR3 is 19 amino acids long. V gave up 0 bases and J gave up 0 bases; unmatched junction bases: 8. The germline V gene has CDR1 SGHNT and CDR2 YENEEA. The DNA for the CDR3 is TGTGCCAGCAGCTTAGAATATCACCTAGCGGGGGGAAGCACAGATACGCAGTATTTT. The encoded protein is CASSLEYHLAGGSTDTQYF.

This clone was seen a handful of times. This chain links TRBV18 with TRBJ1-6; no clear D. V lost 3 bases and J 8 bases, leaving 8 bases between the germline ends. The CDR3 is made up of 13 amino acids. From germline, CDR1 is KGHSH and CDR2 LQKENI. CDR3 protein: CASSPANDSPLHF. The CDR3 DNA is TGTGCCAGCTCACCCGCGAACGATTCACCCCTCCACTTT.

The chain uses TRBV10-3 and TRBJ2-7; 15 bases are shared with TRBD2. Germline values: CDR1 ENHRY, CDR2 SYGVKD. With 11 bases clipped from V and 0 bases from J, the junction kept 11 bases outside the gene matches. The CDR3 covers 17 residues. The CDR3 nucleotides are TGTGCCCTTATAGGGACTAGCGGGAGGCCAAGCTCCTACGAGCAGTACTTC. It is translated as CALIGTSGRPSSYEQYF.

The V gene is TRBV4-3, the J gene TRBJ1-6; the match to TRBD1 covers 7 bases. The germline V gene encodes CDR1 LGHNA and CDR2 YSLEER. The CDR3 is 17 residues long. V shed 2 bases and J 10 bases; nucleotides not matched to a gene: 14. The CDR3 DNA is TGCGCCAGCAGCCAAAGGAGACAGGGAACGCGTCGGTCACCCCTCCACTTT. It translates to CASSQRRQGTRRSPLHF.

In its sample, this clone was seen a few times. This chain joins TRBV2 and TRBJ1-3, with 7 bases that match TRBD1. This CDR3 has 15 amino acids. J was trimmed by 4 bases and V by 7 bases; bases with no gene match: 10. Germline V gene lookup returns CDR1 SNHLY and CDR2 FYNNEI. DNA for the CDR3: TGTGCCAGCAAGCTGTCAGAGACAGGGGGAAACACCATATATTTT. Its protein product is CASKLSETGGNTIYF.